Below, 26 T cell receptor beta chains from the same sample are listed, as sequenced in a study of control samples from healthy donors and cancer patients. Repertoires were generated with immunoSEQ multiplex PCR, while TCRdb's copy carries only in-frame clones and drops some. The sample spans approximately 190,000 clones; the ten largest clones claim 2.2%. Sequencing was performed on blood. The receptors shown here come from a woman aged 25 to 45 in good health.

The chain uses TRBV4-3 and TRBJ2-2; TRBD1 aligns across 8 bases. V shed 1 base, J shed 8 bases, and the junction held 6 bases outside the gene matches. CDR3 length: 15 residues. CDR1 and CDR2 from the germline V gene are LGHNA and YSLEER. The CDR3 bases are TGCGCCAGCAGCCAAGGGACAGGGTTGTCGGGGGAGCTGTTTTTT. Protein product: CASSQGTGLSGELFF.

The chain employs TRBV30 and TRBJ1-2, with 9 positions matching TRBD1. Germline CDR1 reads GTSNPN; CDR2 reads SVGIG (reference sequence). The ends lost 5 bases at V and 6 bases at J; junction bases unmatched: 7. The CDR3 consists of 13 residues. The chain's CDR3 is CAWVKQGADGYTF. CDR3 in DNA: TGTGCCTGGGTTAAACAGGGGGCGGATGGCTACACCTTC.

V is TRBV11-2 and J is TRBJ2-3; 14 bases are shared with TRBD2. The germline V gene encodes CDR1 SGHAT and CDR2 FQNNGV. J lost 9 bases, V lost 6 bases, and 17 bases had no gene match. This CDR3 comprises 18 residues. Written as DNA, the CDR3 is TGTGCCAGCAGTCAAATTAGGGCCGGACTAGCGGGGGGCCCAACGCAGTATTTT. Translated: CASSQIRAGLAGGPTQYF.

The rearrangement links TRBV5-1 to TRBJ2-7, with 8 bases aligning to TRBD1. Per the germline V gene, CDR1 is SGHRS and CDR2 is YFSETQ. V dropped 5 bases and J dropped 5; count of bases not matched to a gene: 3. The CDR3 consists of 12 residues. The CDR3 DNA reads as TGCGCCAGCAGTATACAGGGGGACGAGCAGTACTTC. Translating gives CASSIQGDEQYF.

The V call is TRBV6-5, the J call TRBJ2-7; TRBD1 is a possible D gene (5 bases). In germline, CDR1 is MNHEY, CDR2 SVGAGI. V gave up 6 bases and J gave up 2 bases, with 17 bases separating them. The CDR3 consists of 15 residues. CDR3 in DNA: TGTGCCAGCAGCCAAGGACACTTAGACACCTACGAGCAGTACTTC. Translation gives CASSQGHLDTYEQYF.

The gene calls are TRBV4-3 and TRBJ2-1, with TRBD1 matching 10 bases. J lost 3 bases, V lost 1 base, and 3 bases had no gene match. In germline, CDR1 is LGHNA, CDR2 YSLEER. The CDR3 runs 16 residues. Here the CDR3 reads CASSQGGTGDYNEQFF. Written as DNA, the CDR3 is TGCGCCAGCAGCCAAGGGGGGACAGGGGACTACAATGAGCAGTTCTTC.

The chain has TRBV6-6 and TRBJ1-1, with D unclear. CDR3 length: 16 residues. Trimming cost V 7 bases and J 0 bases, with 18 bases left between them. Per the germline V gene, CDR1 is MNHNY and CDR2 is SVGAGI (reference sequence). For the CDR3, the DNA is TGTGCCAGCATCTTGGACGGACTCAACATGAACACTGAAGCTTTCTTT. Residues: CASILDGLNMNTEAFF.

The V call is TRBV5-4, the J call TRBJ2-3; D possibly corresponds to TRBD1 (5 bases). V was pared by 0 bases and J by 4 bases, with 12 bases between. The CDR3 has 15 residues. In germline, CDR1 is SGHNT, CDR2 YYREEE (reference sequence). CDR3 sequence (DNA): TGTGCCAGCAGCTTGGGCCAGGGAATAGCAGATACGCAGTATTTT. Protein: CASSLGQGIADTQYF.

The chain uses TRBV15 and TRBJ2-7; 7 bases are shared with TRBD1. Unmatched junction bases numbered 7, after V lost 3 bases and J lost 2 bases. The CDR3 is 15 amino acids. Germline-derived CDR1 and CDR2 are LNHNV and YYDKDF (reference sequence). The CDR3 coding sequence is TGTGCCACCAGCAGGTCCGGGACAGTTCCCTACGAGCAGTACTTC. This sequence encodes CATSRSGTVPYEQYF. The variable domain in full, completed from reference TRBV15 and TRBJ2-7, reads DAMVIQNPRYQVTQFGKPVTLSCSQTLNHNVMYWYQQKSSQAPKLLFHYYDKDFNNEADTPDNFQSRRPNTSFCFLDIRSPGLGDTAMYLCATSRSGTVPYEQYFGPGTRLTVT.

The J gene is TRBJ1-2, the V gene TRBV11-2; 7 positions agree with TRBD1. This CDR3 is 14 amino acids long. J was trimmed by 5 bases and V by 4 bases; bases with no gene match: 7. Germline V gene sequence: CDR1 SGHAT, CDR2 FQNNGV. The CDR3 nucleotides are TGTGCCAGCAGCTACTGGGGGGACAGATATGGCTACACCTTC. Translating it yields CASSYWGDRYGYTF.

This rearrangement joins TRBV7-3 to TRBJ2-5, with 10 bases fitting TRBD1. The length of the CDR3 is 15 residues. CDR1 SGHTA and CDR2 FQGTGA come from the germline V gene. V lost 5 bases to trimming and J lost 4 bases; unmatched junction nucleotides: 7. This CDR3 reads CASSPTGGGGETQYF. CDR3 nucleotides: TGTGCCAGCAGCCCGACAGGGGGCGGGGGAGAGACCCAGTACTTC.

V is TRBV30 and J is TRBJ1-2; a possible D gene is TRBD1 (5 bases). This CDR3 has 14 amino acids. V was clipped by 3 bases and J by 7 bases, with 18 bases between them. The germline gives CDR1 GTSNPN, CDR2 SVGIG (reference sequence). Here the CDR3 reads CAWRAAGSLRGYTF. The DNA for the CDR3 is TGTGCCTGGAGGGCGGCAGGGTCGTTACGTGGCTACACCTTC.

The rearrangement links TRBV14 to TRBJ2-1; D is undetermined. The CDR3 loop spans 18 amino acids. Trimming shortened V by 3 bases and J by 0 bases, and 18 bases separated the two germline ends. CDR1 and CDR2 (germline): SGHDN, FVKESK. DNA of the CDR3: TGTGCCAGCAGCCACCCTCCCATCTCCGTCAGCTCCTACAATGAGCAGTTCTTC. Its translation is CASSHPPISVSSYNEQFF.

The CDR3 spells CASSSYNQETQYF. In DNA form, the CDR3 reads TGTGCCAGCAGTTCCTACAACCAAGAGACCCAGTACTTC. V gene TRBV28 combines with J gene TRBJ2-5; D is uncertain. Germline V CDR1 and CDR2: MDHEN, SYDVKM. With 4 bases removed from V and 0 bases from J, the gap between germline ends came to 6 bases. The CDR3 runs to 13 residues.

The gene calls are TRBV11-2 and TRBJ2-1, with 12 bases aligning to TRBD2. The germline CDR1 and CDR2 sequences are SGHAT and FQNNGV. With V trimmed by 4 bases and J by 5 bases, 3 bases remained unmatched. This CDR3 region has 15 residues. The CDR3 reads CASSSLAGGDNEQFF. The CDR3 bases are TGTGCCAGCAGCTCACTAGCGGGGGGAGACAATGAGCAGTTCTTC.

This rearrangement joins TRBV29-1 to TRBJ2-3; D might be TRBD2 (6 bases). CDR1 and CDR2 (germline): SQVTM, ANQGSEA. This CDR3 comprises 13 residues. Trimming stripped 7 bases from V and 4 bases from J, with 15 bases between. In DNA, the CDR3 is TGCAGCGGCGGGACCCCCGCACCAGATACGCAGTATTTT. Translation gives CSGGTPAPDTQYF.

The chain has TRBV6-2 or TRBV6-3 and TRBJ2-7; D call uncertain. The CDR3 is made up of 13 amino acids. Germline CDR1 MNHEY, CDR2 SVGEGT. V was cut by 5 bases and J by 2 bases, with 10 bases left in between. In DNA, the CDR3 is TGTGCCAGCAGTGTTGCTCACCCCTACGAGCAGTACTTC. Its translation: CASSVAHPYEQYF.

The J gene is TRBJ2-1, the V gene TRBV6-4; TRBD2 is a possible D gene (6 bases). This CDR3 has 14 residues. The germline gives CDR1 MRHNA, CDR2 SNTAGT. V lost 6 bases to trimming and J lost 7 bases, with 16 bases between them. The CDR3 region has the DNA TGTGCCAGCAGCGGGACTCCCGATTGGAATGAGCAGTTCTTC. Encoded protein: CASSGTPDWNEQFF.

This chain joins TRBV4-1 and TRBJ2-3; possibly TRBD1 or TRBD2 for D (5 bases each). This CDR3 has 13 amino acids. Germline CDR1 MGHRA, CDR2 YSYEKL. Deletions cut 1 base from V and 6 bases from J, with 8 bases between. The CDR3 DNA follows: TGCGCCAGCAGCCAAGCGAGGGACGATACGCAGTATTTT. Translation gives CASSQARDDTQYF.

The chain recombines TRBV2 with TRBJ2-1; 10 bases are a match to TRBD1. Losses at the gene ends were 7 bases for V and 10 bases for J; bases not matched to a gene: 10. The CDR3 totals 14 residues. Germline V gene lookup returns CDR1 SNHLY and CDR2 FYNNEI. CDR3 amino acids: CASNKDRGWGEQFF. CDR3 bases: TGTGCCAGCAACAAGGACAGGGGGTGGGGAGAGCAGTTCTTC.

The chain couples TRBV9 to TRBJ1-1; tentatively, D is TRBD1 (5 bases). Germline V gene lookup returns CDR1 SGDLS and CDR2 YYNGEE. V lost 0 bases and J lost 7, with 13 bases in between. This CDR3 contains 14 residues. CDR3 nucleotides: TGTGCCAGCAGCGTAGCTGACAGATGGAGTGAAGCTTTCTTT. This codes for CASSVADRWSEAFF.

CDR3 in DNA: TGCGCCAGCAGCTTCTCAGCGGGGGGCCTCACCGGGGAGCTGTTTTTT. Protein product: CASSFSAGGLTGELFF. This rearrangement joins TRBV5-1 to TRBJ2-2; 9 nucleotides line up with TRBD2. The CDR3 is 16 residues long. V was pared by 2 bases and J by 4 bases, with 6 bases of the junction left unmatched. In germline, CDR1 is SGHRS, CDR2 YFSETQ.

CDR3 sequence reads: CASRMYQETQYF. The CDR3 DNA reads TGTGCCAGCAGGATGTACCAAGAGACCCAGTACTTC. J is TRBJ2-5 and V is TRBV2; no clear D gene. Germline V gives CDR1 SNHLY, CDR2 FYNNEI. This CDR3 region has 12 residues. Trimming shortened V by 6 bases and J by 0 bases, and 5 bases separated the two germline ends.

The genes are TRBV2 and TRBJ2-1, with no clear D. From germline, CDR1 is SNHLY and CDR2 FYNNEI. The V gene lost 4 bases and the J gene lost 6 bases, with 10 bases spanning the gap. The CDR3 has 13 residues. The CDR3 spells CASSGGPSNEQFF. CDR3 coding DNA: TGTGCCAGCAGTGGTGGTCCAAGCAATGAGCAGTTCTTC.

This chain links TRBV14 with TRBJ1-1; 8 bases map to TRBD1. Germline CDR1 reads SGHDN; CDR2 reads FVKESK. The CDR3 contains 17 residues. With 6 bases clipped from V and 1 base from J, the junction kept 13 bases outside the gene matches. CDR3 DNA: TGTGCCAGCAGTCGACAGGGGAGGAGGCCGAGGAACACTGAAGCTTTCTTT. Its translation: CASSRQGRRPRNTEAFF.

V and J are TRBV9 and TRBJ2-7; 9 nucleotides align to TRBD1. This CDR3 region has 14 residues. Germline V gene sequence: CDR1 SGDLS, CDR2 YYNGEE. J gave up 3 bases and V 4 bases, and 5 bases lay outside the gene matches. CDR3 bases: TGTGCCAGCAGCCTGGACAGGGGAAGCTACGAGCAGTACTTC. It encodes CASSLDRGSYEQYF.